In this sample, the clone carrying this T cell receptor beta chain turned up many times. What it recognizes is unknown. In the library, individual cDNA molecules carried attached unique molecular identifiers. TCRdb reprocessed the 5' RACE reads with MiXCR, giving one entry per CDR3 protein. The table records about 64,000 distinct CDR3 sequences, around 13% of them present only once. Per germline, CDR1 LGHNA and CDR2 YSLEER. The CDR3 contains 15 residues. V gave up 3 bases and J gave up 0 bases; unmatched junction bases: 5. The data belong to a study of early T cells in non-severe SARS-CoV-2 infection. Findings and limits, study-wide: Matching against VDJdb likely underestimated virus-specific expansions, favoring anti-spike CD8.

The chain links TRBV4-3 to TRBJ2-7; TRBD2 matches 7 bases. The sample was whole blood. This receptor was obtained from an adult who was a healthcare worker with PCR-confirmed SARS-CoV-2 infection or an uninfected control (not recorded which). CDR3 DNA sequence: TGCGCCAGCAGCCAGTCAGCGGGGTCCTCCTACGAGCAGTACTTC. Translating gives CASSQSAGSSYEQYF.